This TCR beta chain was sequenced during a study of human T cells and chemical hapten exposure. Study details: Patch tests applied 0.01% DPC to the upper back, read at 6 days. Study-wide findings and caveats: Significantly more large CDR3 similarity clusters were formed by expanded TCRs than by controls.

Time point given: pre-sensitization, week 0. This sample's treatment: therapeutic diphenylcyclopropenone sensitization with weekly scalp DPC. There are 17 residues in the CDR3. V dropped 4 bases and J dropped 0; count of bases not matched to a gene: 9. Looked up from germline, CDR1 is LGHNA and CDR2 is YNFKEQ. This clonotype was recorded many times. The antigen is undetermined. Library preparation tagged each individual cDNA molecule with a unique molecular identifier. TCRdb used MiXCR to reprocess the RACE reads, holding one entry per CDR3 protein. The sample lists around 300,000 distinct CDR3 sequences, about 7.7% occurring once.

The input for sequencing was whole blood, taken in connection with sensitization to the hapten diphenylcyclopropenone (DPC). This TCR came from a man aged 18 to 29 with alopecia areata. Some clones in this sample may be carry-over from other donors' samples. The rearrangement uses TRBV4-2 and TRBJ2-1; 7 bases agree with TRBD2. The CDR3 sequence is CASSPHLAASSYNEQFF. The CDR3 DNA is TGTGCCAGCAGCCCCCACCTAGCGGCAAGCTCCTACAATGAGCAGTTCTTC.